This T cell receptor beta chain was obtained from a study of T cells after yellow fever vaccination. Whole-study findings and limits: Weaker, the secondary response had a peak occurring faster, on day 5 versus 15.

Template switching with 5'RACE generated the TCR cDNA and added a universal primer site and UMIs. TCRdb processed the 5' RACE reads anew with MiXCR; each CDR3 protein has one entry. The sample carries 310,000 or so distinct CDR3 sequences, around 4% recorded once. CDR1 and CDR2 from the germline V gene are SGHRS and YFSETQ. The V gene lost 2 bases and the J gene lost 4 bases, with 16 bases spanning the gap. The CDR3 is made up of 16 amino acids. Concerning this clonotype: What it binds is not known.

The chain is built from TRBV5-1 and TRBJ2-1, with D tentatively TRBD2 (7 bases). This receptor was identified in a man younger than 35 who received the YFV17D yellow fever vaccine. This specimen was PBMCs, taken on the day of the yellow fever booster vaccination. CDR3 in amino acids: CASSFSEGGPYNEQFF. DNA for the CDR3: TGCGCCAGCAGCTTTTCAGAGGGGGGGCCTTACAATGAGCAGTTCTTC.